The rows below give T cell receptor beta chains drawn from one sample of a study of early T cells in non-severe SARS-CoV-2 infection. Via MiXCR, TCRdb re-called the 5' RACE reads, giving one row per CDR3 protein. The data contain around 70,000 distinct CDR3 sequences, 8% to 9.5% of them singletons. Input material: whole blood. These receptors came from an adult who was a healthcare worker with PCR-confirmed SARS-CoV-2 infection or an uninfected control (not recorded which). The conserved cysteine and the conserved F or W are not part of the CDR3 here.

V,CDR3
TRBV7-2,ASGLRTSDTQY
TRBV20-1,SARPYRLVDFGNEQF
TRBV25-1,ASSGTGRGTEAF
TRBV7-2,ASNIVNQPQH
TRBV7-6,ASSLARLAGEQF
TRBV27,ASPNRDREEEPTKNIQY
TRBV11-2,ASSPLSSGAYEQY
TRBV20-1,SARSASGGNLYEQY
TRBV5-1,ASSLAGVNYGYT
TRBV6-6,ASSYPDTAETQY
TRBV5-5,ASSLTIRSNYGYT
TRBV10-3,AISEPLGQGATTDTQY
TRBV7-9,ASSVQGGIEQY
TRBV4-1,ASSQDLRLAGGGSYNEQF
TRBV7-9,ASSFGGRTDTQY
TRBV12-3/TRBV12-4,ASSWGQENTEAF
TRBV20-1,SAGSGLSTDTQY
TRBV9,ASSVGGRARTDTQY
TRBV28,ASSLGGRDEQY
TRBV7-6,ASSSGLAGVNGELF
TRBV11-2,ASSSLRDRSYEQY
TRBV2,ASSVYEQY
TRBV13,ASSSMGLKTSEQY
TRBV11-2,ASSLYGGDYNEQF
TRBV19,ASSIGNRRQETQY
TRBV4-2,ASSQDHGPAAEAF
TRBV6-6,ASSYGADNMQAF
TRBV3-1,ASSPGSRGEQF
TRBV20-1,SARGQGLGAKNIQY
TRBV12-3/TRBV12-4,ASMIAVEAF
TRBV5-4,ASSLGQKETQY
TRBV11-3,ASKAGEVDNEQF
TRBV7-2,ASSFLRSSYNEQF
TRBV15,ATSRDFEVKALH
TRBV4-3,ASSQDTPAGGTYEQY
TRBV21-1,ASSGGQVPNQPQH
TRBV18,ASSPRGERGYT
TRBV10-3,AISLDRADQPQH
TRBV7-3,ASSLPRIAGGPFDAGELF
TRBV6-5,ASSLRAAAEQY
TRBV5-1,ASSFSNSRAADTQY
TRBV7-8,ASSLRLAGPSYEQY
TRBV20-1,SARDSPSYEQY
TRBV10-3,AISGLAVNTGELF
TRBV11-2,ASSLGGAGTEAF
TRBV3-1,ASSRGPGREETQY
TRBV6-2/TRBV6-3,ASSQYRVGYEQY
TRBV20-1,SARDTVAGGPHNEQF
TRBV3-1,ASSPTPLAGGTDTQY
TRBV24-1,ATSDWTKWF
TRBV6-2/TRBV6-3,ASSYSTSGSGELF
TRBV20-1,SETSGRGGNEQF
TRBV5-4,ASSLGRENTEAF
TRBV6-6,ASSNLGQGDTEAF
TRBV20-1,SAREGTGELF